The table lists the clone carrying this T cell receptor beta chain with a few counts. Its antigen is still unknown. This specimen comes from a study of blood T cells in healthy people across ages. Healthy Caucasians from Russia aged roughly 6 to 100 served as donors. General observations from the study: There was no known CMV status for donors, so expanded clonotype changes were possibly confounded. Greater diversity and more naive CD4+ cells were seen in long-lived donors than in aged donors.

A second PCR, run for about 7 to 11 cycles, used a sample-barcoded 5' primer plus a J-beta primer mix. Each cDNA molecule carried a tag from a template-switch adaptor that contained 12 random nucleotides. TCRdb passed the 5' RACE reads through MiXCR, listing each CDR3 protein once. The table shows around 1,600,000 distinct CDR3 sequences, with under 55% occurring only once. V shed 5 bases and J 2 bases; nucleotides not matched to a gene: 4. This CDR3 has 16 amino acids. The germline V gene has CDR1 SGHVS and CDR2 FQNEAQ. The rearrangement uses TRBV7-8 and TRBJ2-5, with TRBD2 matching over 14 bases. The sequence was collected from a woman aged 18-29 years in good health. Input material: blood. The CDR3, as DNA: TGTGCCAGCAGCCCCGGGACTAGCGGGGGACAAGAGACCCAGTACTTC. Its translation is CASSPGTSGGQETQYF.